A single sample gave rise to the 30 T cell receptor beta chains below, sequenced in a study of identical twins. TCRdb processed the 5' RACE reads anew with MiXCR; each CDR3 protein has one entry. The table records 450,000 to 650,000 distinct CDR3 sequences, around a tenth of them present only once. These data also formed part of another study, on yellow fever vaccine responses in identical twins.

Material: PBMCs. These receptor sequences come from a woman aged 18-35 years in good health.

This chain links TRBV5-1 with TRBJ2-3, with 9 bases that match TRBD1. Losses at the gene ends were 5 bases for V and 4 bases for J; bases not matched to a gene: 5. Germline CDR1 and CDR2: SGHRS and YFSETQ. CDR3 size: 14 residues. In nucleotides, the CDR3 is TGCGCCAGCAGATACGGACAGGGGCCAGATACGCAGTATTTT. Translation: CASRYGQGPDTQYF.

In this sample, this clonotype turned up a few times. V usage is TRBV27 and J usage is TRBJ2-3; D not resolved. V was shortened by 5 bases and J by 1 base, with 13 bases between the two germline ends. Germline V gene lookup returns CDR1 MNHEY and CDR2 SMNVEV (reference sequence). CDR3 length: 15 amino acids. CDR3 residues: CASSPAGWGTDTQYF. The CDR3 nucleotides read TGTGCCAGCAGTCCTGCTGGTTGGGGCACAGATACGCAGTATTTT.

Remarks on this clonotype: A junction end diverges from the germline sequence, so it may reflect a read error. This chain links TRBV18 with TRBJ2-1; D possibly corresponds to TRBD1 (5 bases). The germline gives CDR1 KGHSH, CDR2 LQKENI. This CDR3 has 14 amino acids. Here the CDR3 reads CDSSPQDSYNEQFF. For the CDR3, the DNA is TGTGACAGCTCACCACAGGATTCCTACAATGAGCAGTTCTTC.

This clonotype was seen at least ten times. This chain joins TRBV2 and TRBJ1-1, with a weak D call TRBD1 (5 bases). Germline V lookup: CDR1 SNHLY, CDR2 FYNNEI. The CDR3 runs to 14 residues. The V end lost 2 bases, the J end lost 0 bases, and 7 bases lay between the germline ends. The CDR3 DNA sequence: TGTGCCAGCAGTGAACAGGGTGTGAACACTGAAGCTTTCTTT. Protein: CASSEQGVNTEAFF.

This clonotype was recorded many times. This rearrangement joins TRBV28 to TRBJ2-2; possibly TRBD1 for D (5 bases). The V gene's germline CDR1 is MDHEN and CDR2 SYDVKM. There are 15 residues in the CDR3. V was pared by 4 bases and J by 5 bases, with 14 bases between. CDR3 sequence: CASSSLGRETGELFF. In nucleotides, the CDR3 is TGTGCCAGCAGTTCCCTTGGCAGGGAAACCGGGGAGCTGTTTTTT.

This clonotype came up a few times. The chain has TRBV11-2 and TRBJ2-1, with 9 bases identical to TRBD1. With V trimmed by 5 bases and J by 2 bases, 13 bases remained unmatched. Per germline, CDR1 SGHAT and CDR2 FQNNGV. This CDR3 has 18 amino acids. The CDR3 nucleotides are TGTGCCAGCAGCGCCCGGGACAGGGTCCAGGAGGCCTACAATGAGCAGTTCTTC. It yields the protein CASSARDRVQEAYNEQFF.

Ten or more counts support this clonotype. V usage is TRBV2 and J usage is TRBJ2-7, with D perhaps TRBD1 or TRBD2 (5 bases each). Germline lookup yields CDR1 SNHLY and CDR2 FYNNEI. The CDR3 covers 10 residues. V shed 7 bases and J shed 6 bases, with 7 bases lying between them. CDR3 coding DNA: TGTGCCAGCAACGGGGCCGAGCAGTACTTC. Translation: CASNGAEQYF.

A few counts support this clonotype. One end of the junction varies from germline; a read error may be responsible. This rearrangement joins TRBV20-1 to TRBJ2-1; TRBD1 or TRBD2 may be the D gene (5 bases each). The CDR3 contains 15 residues. Germline CDR1 reads DFQATT; CDR2 reads SNEGSKA (reference sequence). The CDR3 coding sequence is TGCAGTGCTAGAGAATGGGGGAGCTCCTACGATGAGCAGTTCTTC. Translation gives CSAREWGSSYDEQFF.

CDR3 sequence: CASSFAEDYEQYF. CDR3 nucleotides: TGTGCCAGCAGCTTTGCAGAAGACTACGAGCAGTACTTC. The rearrangement joins TRBV7-9 to TRBJ2-7; D remains ambiguous. V was clipped by 3 bases and J by 3 bases, with 9 bases between them. The germline CDR1 and CDR2 sequences are SEHNR and FQNEAQ (reference sequence). The CDR3 is made up of 13 amino acids.

This clonotype came up many times. This chain joins TRBV29-1 and TRBJ1-2; 7 nucleotides agree with TRBD1. With 2 bases clipped from V and 4 bases from J, the junction kept 4 bases outside the gene matches. The CDR3 runs 13 residues. Germline loops: CDR1 SQVTM, CDR2 ANQGSEA. The CDR3 DNA follows: TGCAGCGTTGAATCTTCAGGGGGCTATGGCTACACCTTC. Its translation: CSVESSGGYGYTF.

This clonotype appeared a few times. The chain carries TRBV7-9 and TRBJ2-5; possibly TRBD2 for D (7 bases). The germline V and J ends were trimmed by 8 bases and 2 bases, with 24 bases remaining between them. CDR1 is SEHNR, CDR2 FQNEAQ, per germline (reference sequence). This CDR3 contains 17 residues. The CDR3 spells CASGQRGGGSVQETQYF. The CDR3 DNA reads TGTGCCAGCGGGCAAAGAGGGGGAGGGTCGGTGCAAGAGACCCAGTACTTC. Drawing the rest from reference TRBV7-9 and TRBJ2-5, the complete variable domain is DTGVSQNPRHKITKRGQNVTFRCDPISEHNRLYWYRQTLGQGPEFLTYFQNEAQLEKSRLLSDRFSAERPKGSFSTLEIQRTEQGDSAMYLCASGQRGGGSVQETQYFGPGTRLLVL.

The sample holds many counts of this clonotype. The CDR3 DNA follows: TGTGCCAGCAGTGCTTTTCCCGGCACCGGGGAGCTGTTTTTT. Protein sequence: CASSAFPGTGELFF. V and J are TRBV2 and TRBJ2-2; unclear D gene. The V end was cut by 4 bases, the J end by 4 bases, with 10 bases between. The CDR3 is 14 residues long. CDR1 is SNHLY and CDR2 is FYNNEI in the germline V gene.

This clonotype was seen at least ten times. The chain couples TRBV28 to TRBJ2-7; possible D gene TRBD1, 6 bases. The CDR3 loop spans 14 amino acids. The germline gives CDR1 MDHEN, CDR2 SYDVKM. With 7 bases removed from V and 7 bases from J, the gap between germline ends came to 20 bases. The CDR3 region has the DNA TGTGCCAGCATCCCCGGGACATGGTTGCGGGAGCAGTACTTC. Translating gives CASIPGTWLREQYF.

This clonotype was counted at least ten times. This rearrangement joins TRBV10-3 to TRBJ2-3; possibly TRBD1 for D (5 bases). Per germline, CDR1 ENHRY and CDR2 SYGVKD. The V end was cut by 7 bases, the J end by 2 bases, with 13 bases between. The CDR3 extends over 14 amino acids. CDR3 nucleotide sequence: TGTGCCATCAAGGGGCAGGCCCTCACAGATACGCAGTATTTT. This encodes CAIKGQALTDTQYF.

This clonotype was detected a few times. This chain links TRBV5-1 with TRBJ2-7, with D maybe TRBD1 (7 bases). CDR3 size: 14 residues. Germline V gene sequence: CDR1 SGHRS, CDR2 YFSETQ. Trimming removed 4 bases at V and 6 bases at J, with 17 bases between. The CDR3 DNA follows: TGCGCCAGCAGCCCGCGGGACAGACCTGCCGAGCAGTACTTC. Protein sequence: CASSPRDRPAEQYF.

This clonotype was recorded a few times. The rearrangement joins TRBV19 to TRBJ2-7; D gene unclear. CDR3 size: 14 residues. Germline loops: CDR1 LNHDA, CDR2 SQIVND (reference sequence). V shed 3 bases and J shed 1 base, with 10 bases lying between them. The CDR3 loop is CASSMSSVSYEQYF. DNA for the CDR3: TGTGCCAGTAGTATGTCGTCGGTGTCCTACGAGCAGTACTTC.

The chain carries TRBV28 and TRBJ2-7; D unclear. The length of the CDR3 is 15 residues. Trimming left V 8 bases short and J 1 base short, with 18 bases between. The germline gives CDR1 MDHEN, CDR2 SYDVKM. The CDR3 DNA reads TGTGCCAGCCCCCAGCATAGGGTTCTGTCCTACGAGCAGTACTTC. Its protein is CASPQHRVLSYEQYF.

The chain employs TRBV20-1 and TRBJ2-5, with 10 bases that match TRBD2. The CDR3 is made up of 14 amino acids. J gave up 11 bases and V 1 base, and 10 bases lay outside the gene matches. Germline V gives CDR1 DFQATT, CDR2 SNEGSKA (reference sequence). This CDR3 reads CSARVSSGRGGQYF. The CDR3 nucleotides read TGCAGTGCTAGAGTGTCTAGCGGGAGAGGGGGTCAGTACTTC.

This clonotype was counted ten times or more. This chain's CDR3 is CASSLSGTMRGGELFF. CDR3 nucleotide sequence: TGTGCCAGCAGCCTGTCTGGAACGATGAGGGGCGGGGAGCTGTTTTTT. The chain combines TRBV3-1 with TRBJ2-2; tentatively, D is TRBD1 or TRBD2 (5 bases each). Germline V lookup: CDR1 LGHDT, CDR2 YNNKEL (reference sequence). The CDR3 length is 16 residues. Deletions cut 4 bases from V and 7 bases from J, with 19 bases between.

This clonotype was counted only a few times. The gene calls are TRBV6-5 and TRBJ2-7; TRBD2 aligns across 11 bases. Germline lookup yields CDR1 MNHEY and CDR2 SVGAGI. Trimming cost V 0 bases and J 3 bases; bases outside gene matches: 4. CDR3 length: 16 amino acids. Written as DNA, the CDR3 is TGTGCCAGCAGTTACTCGAAGACTAGCGGGGACTACGAGCAGTACTTC. Translation: CASSYSKTSGDYEQYF.

V usage is TRBV28 and J usage is TRBJ2-1; D is uncertain. Germline V gene data show CDR1 as MDHEN and CDR2 as SYDVKM. Between the trimmed V and J ends, which lost 1 base and 2 bases, there was a span of 12 bases. The CDR3 consists of 16 residues. DNA of the CDR3: TGTGCCAGCAGTTTATCTTCCAAAGGAACCTACAATGAGCAGTTCTTC. Translating it yields CASSLSSKGTYNEQFF.

This clonotype has ten or more counts. This chain links TRBV6-2 or TRBV6-3 with TRBJ2-1; TRBD2 matches 7 bases. With V trimmed by 6 bases and J by 6 bases, 17 bases remained unmatched. CDR1 is MNHEY, CDR2 SVGEGT, per germline. The CDR3 has 17 amino acids. The CDR3 reads CASSGLARSGGGNEQFF. The CDR3, as DNA: TGTGCCAGCAGCGGTTTGGCGAGATCTGGCGGGGGCAATGAGCAGTTCTTC.

This clonotype showed up just a few times. V and J are TRBV5-1 and TRBJ2-1, with TRBD2 matching over 8 bases. The J segment lost 6 bases and the V segment lost 7 bases, leaving 12 bases of the junction unmatched. The CDR3 length is 15 residues. Germline lookup yields CDR1 SGHRS and CDR2 YFSETQ. The DNA of the CDR3 is TGCGCCAGCTCAAAAGCGGGGGAAAGGACCAATGAGCAGTTCTTC. Its translation is CASSKAGERTNEQFF.

This clonotype was found many times. The rearrangement uses TRBV11-2 and TRBJ2-1; possibly TRBD1 for D (5 bases). Germline CDR1 SGHAT, CDR2 FQNNGV. The CDR3 runs to 14 residues. Between the trimmed V and J ends, which lost 6 bases and 3 bases, there was a span of 12 bases. As DNA, the CDR3 is TGTGCCAGCAGATCCGACAGCATCTACAATGAGCAGTTCTTC. Translated, it gives CASRSDSIYNEQFF. Full variable domain (remainder filled in from reference TRBV11-2 and TRBJ2-1): EAGVAQSPRYKIIEKRQSVAFWCNPISGHATLYWYQQILGQGPKLLIQFQNNGVVDDSQLPKDRFSAERLKGVDSTLKIQPAKLEDSAVYLCASRSDSIYNEQFFGPGTRLTVL.

CDR3 region: CASSQDSSRGGNEQFF. The CDR3 bases are TGCGCCAGCAGCCAAGACTCTAGTCGAGGGGGCAATGAGCAGTTCTTC. V and J are TRBV4-3 and TRBJ2-1, with D possibly TRBD1 on 6 matching bases. The germline CDR1 and CDR2 sequences are LGHNA and YSLEER. Trimming removed 0 bases from V and 6 bases from J, with 15 bases in between. The CDR3 covers 16 residues.

The V and J genes are TRBV20-1 and TRBJ2-7; D is possibly TRBD1 (5 bases). The CDR3 consists of 12 residues. Trimming removed 5 bases from V and 5 bases from J, with 13 bases in between. Germline CDR1 DFQATT, CDR2 SNEGSKA (reference sequence). The CDR3 reads CSASDQGNEQYF. Here the CDR3 DNA reads TGCAGTGCTTCTGACCAGGGTAACGAGCAGTACTTC.

There are a few counts of this clonotype. This chain connects TRBV7-2 to TRBJ2-7; 7 positions match TRBD1. J was trimmed by 6 bases and V by 0 bases; bases with no gene match: 8. Germline V lookup: CDR1 SGHTA, CDR2 FQGNSA. CDR3 length: 15 residues. The DNA of the CDR3 is TGTGCCAGCAGCTTAGCGAGAGGGGGCAGGGGCGAGCAGTACTTC. Protein sequence: CASSLARGGRGEQYF.

This clonotype came up many times. J is TRBJ2-1 and V is TRBV20-1; D is possibly TRBD2 (5 bases). The CDR3 runs to 14 residues. The V end was cut by 1 base, the J end by 2 bases, with 9 bases between. Germline assignment: CDR1 DFQATT and CDR2 SNEGSKA (reference sequence). CDR3 loop: CSARAGIAYNEQFF. CDR3 sequence (DNA): TGCAGTGCTAGAGCGGGGATTGCCTACAATGAGCAGTTCTTC.

The chain links TRBV24-1 to TRBJ2-1; 11 bases fit TRBD2. Trimming took 7 bases from V and 4 from J; bases not matched to a gene: 2. This CDR3 has 14 residues. Per germline, CDR1 KGHDR and CDR2 SFDVKD. CDR3 amino acids: CATRLAGGYNEQFF. DNA of the CDR3: TGTGCCACCAGGCTAGCGGGAGGATACAATGAGCAGTTCTTC.

V usage is TRBV6-1 and J usage is TRBJ2-1; perhaps TRBD1 as D (6 bases). Germline assignment: CDR1 MNHNS and CDR2 SASEGT. The CDR3 sequence is 15 residues long. V gave up 6 bases and J gave up 6 bases, with 18 bases separating them. In nucleotides, the CDR3 is TGTGCCAGCAGCCAAAACCGGGACATGTTCAATGAGCAGTTCTTC. Translated, it gives CASSQNRDMFNEQFF.